The 18 T cell receptor beta chains given below trace back to one sample, sequenced in a study of blood T cell repertoires in COVID-19. Some clones are missing from TCRdb's copy, which holds only in-frame ones; the method was immunoSEQ multiplex PCR. This table has more than 200,000 clones, about 88% appearing once. Sequenced sample: peripheral blood. The receptors come from a man aged 30-40 years with active or convalescent COVID-19.

V is TRBV6-2 or TRBV6-3 and J is TRBJ2-7, with D hard to call. The CDR3 is made up of 13 amino acids. Germline values: CDR1 MNHEY, CDR2 SVGEGT. Trimming stripped 5 bases from V and 2 bases from J, with 10 bases between. This CDR3 reads CASSRVPPYEQYF. CDR3 coding DNA: TGTGCCAGCAGTCGGGTACCTCCCTACGAGCAGTACTTC.

The V gene is TRBV10-1, the J gene TRBJ2-7; TRBD2 is a possible D gene (5 bases). The germline V and J ends were trimmed by 3 bases and 6 bases, with 12 bases remaining between them. The CDR3 consists of 13 residues. Looked up from germline, CDR1 is WNHNN and CDR2 is SYGVQD (reference sequence). The CDR3 loop is CASSERGSREQYF. DNA of the CDR3: TGCGCCAGCAGTGAACGAGGGTCCCGCGAGCAGTACTTC.

The V and J genes are TRBV5-1 and TRBJ2-1; perhaps TRBD1 as D (6 bases). The ends were cut back, 2 bases at V and 6 bases at J, with 27 bases in the middle. The CDR3 spans 19 residues. The germline CDR1 and CDR2 sequences are SGHRS and YFSETQ. In DNA form, the CDR3 reads TGCGCCAGCAGCTTTGGGGGCTTTGGGACGCAGGACGGGCTCAATGAGCAGTTCTTC. This codes for CASSFGGFGTQDGLNEQFF. The full variable domain, completed using reference TRBV5-1 and TRBJ2-1, is KAGVTQTPRYLIKTRGQQVTLSCSPISGHRSVSWYQQTPGQGLQFLFEYFSETQRNKGNFPGRFSGRQFSNSRSEMNVSTLELGDSALYLCASSFGGFGTQDGLNEQFFGPGTRLTVL.

The chain uses TRBV6-1 and TRBJ2-7; D gene ambiguous. From germline, CDR1 is MNHNS and CDR2 SASEGT. Trimming cost V 1 base and J 7 bases, with 11 bases left between them. The CDR3 runs 13 residues. This CDR3 reads CASSEGAGWEQYF. CDR3 DNA sequence: TGTGCCAGCAGTGAAGGGGCAGGTTGGGAGCAGTACTTC.

The rearrangement uses TRBV29-1 and TRBJ2-3, with TRBD2 matching 10 bases. Germline V lookup: CDR1 SQVTM, CDR2 ANQGSEA. Trimming removed 0 bases from V and 4 bases from J; junction bases left unmatched: 10. The CDR3 has 17 amino acids. The CDR3 spells CSVEEVGQRGGADTQYF. The DNA for the CDR3 is TGCAGCGTTGAAGAAGTTGGCCAGCGGGGGGGAGCAGATACGCAGTATTTT.

This chain joins TRBV3-1 (or the pseudogene TRBV3-2) and TRBJ1-3; D is uncertain. V lost 5 bases and J lost 5, with 7 bases in between. Germline CDR1 is LGHDT and CDR2 is YNNKEL (reference sequence). This CDR3 region has 12 residues. CDR3 DNA sequence: TGTGCCAGCAGCGAGAATCGAAACACCATATATTTT. Its translation: CASSENRNTIYF.

The chain employs TRBV5-6 and TRBJ1-1, with D uncertain. Germline CDR1 SGHDT, CDR2 YYEEEE. The CDR3 length is 12 residues. V lost 0 bases, J lost 8 bases, and 8 bases lay in between. Here the CDR3 reads CASSLGTLEAFF. The CDR3 DNA follows: TGTGCCAGCAGCTTGGGAACTTTAGAAGCTTTCTTT.

The chain is built from TRBV27 and TRBJ1-5; 8 bases fit TRBD1. J was trimmed by 7 bases and V by 6 bases; bases with no gene match: 5. CDR1 is MNHEY, CDR2 SMNVEV, per germline (reference sequence). The CDR3 is 13 amino acids. CDR3 amino acids: CASSDRGPQPQHF. For the CDR3, the DNA is TGTGCCAGCAGCGACAGGGGACCGCAGCCCCAGCATTTT.

This chain connects TRBV3-1 (or the pseudogene TRBV3-2) to TRBJ1-1; 10 positions match TRBD1. With V trimmed by 1 base and J by 1 base, 18 bases remained unmatched. Germline assignment: CDR1 LGHDT and CDR2 YNNKEL (reference sequence). The CDR3 has 21 amino acids. Here the CDR3 DNA reads TGTGCCAGCAGCCAAGCTACGACATTTGCAAGGGACAGGGGCTGGAACACTGAAGCTTTCTTT. Its translation: CASSQATTFARDRGWNTEAFF.

The rearrangement uses TRBV13 and TRBJ2-7; possibly TRBD1 for D (5 bases). Trimming removed 7 bases from V and 2 bases from J, with 15 bases in between. The CDR3 totals 14 residues. Germline V gives CDR1 PRHDT, CDR2 FYEKMQ (reference sequence). The CDR3 reads CASKGSERTYEQYF. The CDR3 coding sequence is TGTGCCAGCAAGGGGTCCGAGAGGACCTACGAGCAGTACTTC.

This sequence joins TRBV30 and TRBJ1-6; D unresolved. Trimming removed 4 bases at V and 8 bases at J, with 6 bases between. This CDR3 region has 11 residues. Germline lookup yields CDR1 GTSNPN and CDR2 SVGIG (reference sequence). CDR3 amino acids: CAWTRDSPLHF. In DNA form, the CDR3 reads TGTGCCTGGACACGAGATTCACCCCTCCACTTT.

This chain links TRBV6-1 with TRBJ2-7; D not certain. The CDR3 spans 11 residues. With 3 bases removed from V and 7 bases from J, the gap between germline ends came to 7 bases. CDR1 is MNHNS and CDR2 is SASEGT in the germline V gene. DNA for the CDR3: TGTGCCAGCAGTGAGAACACGGAGCAGTACTTC. It is translated as CASSENTEQYF.

The chain joins TRBV18 to TRBJ2-2; D uncertain. The germline CDR1 and CDR2 sequences are KGHSH and LQKENI. Trimming took off 5 bases at V and 6 bases at J, with 16 bases between the two ends. The CDR3 is made up of 15 amino acids. CDR3 in amino acids: CASSTVRVDSGELFF. The CDR3 nucleotides are TGTGCCAGCTCAACCGTTCGAGTAGACTCCGGGGAGCTGTTTTTT. Variable domain in full (rest from reference TRBV18 and TRBJ2-2): NAGVMQNPRHLVRRRGQEARLRCSPMKGHSHVYWYRQLPEEGLKFMVYLQKENIIDESGMPKERFSAEFPKEGPSILRIQQVVRGDSAAYFCASSTVRVDSGELFFGEGSRLTVL.

The chain links TRBV6-5 to TRBJ2-5, with 8 bases that match TRBD2. This CDR3 is 14 amino acids long. With 4 bases clipped from V and 6 bases from J, the junction kept 7 bases outside the gene matches. Germline lookup yields CDR1 MNHEY and CDR2 SVGAGI. Here the CDR3 reads CASSSGGGRQTQYF. CDR3 nucleotides: TGTGCCAGCAGTTCTGGCGGGGGGCGACAGACCCAGTACTTC.

This chain links TRBV3-1 (or the pseudogene TRBV3-2) with TRBJ2-1; 14 bases line up with TRBD2. Germline trimming cut 1 base from V and 6 bases from J; bases unmatched to any gene: 5. This CDR3 is built from 17 residues. The V gene's germline CDR1 is LGHDT and CDR2 YNNKEL (reference sequence). CDR3 region: CASSQASGTSGSNEQFF. The CDR3 DNA follows: TGTGCCAGCAGCCAAGCTTCCGGGACTAGCGGGAGCAATGAGCAGTTCTTC.

This clone was picked up one time. This chain connects TRBV5-1 to TRBJ2-7, with 9 bases fitting TRBD1. V was clipped by 0 bases and J by 4 bases; unmatched bases: 8. CDR1 and CDR2 (germline): SGHRS, YFSETQ. The CDR3 totals 16 residues. CDR3 sequence reads: CASSLGSRGQGYEQYF. CDR3 bases: TGCGCCAGCAGCTTGGGGTCCCGTGGACAGGGGTACGAGCAGTACTTC. Filled out from reference TRBV5-1 and TRBJ2-7, the complete variable domain reads KAGVTQTPRYLIKTRGQQVTLSCSPISGHRSVSWYQQTPGQGLQFLFEYFSETQRNKGNFPGRFSGRQFSNSRSEMNVSTLELGDSALYLCASSLGSRGQGYEQYFGPGTRLTVT.

With respect to this clone: The sample contains more than one DNA sequence encoding this CDR3. The rearrangement joins TRBV7-2 to TRBJ2-2; 8 nucleotides line up with TRBD2. CDR3 length: 16 amino acids. The V and J ends lost 4 bases and 2 bases, in that order; junction bases with no gene match: 6. Germline CDR1 is SGHTA and CDR2 is FQGNSA. The CDR3 is CASSSISGVNTGELFF. In DNA, the CDR3 is TGTGCCAGCAGCTCGATTAGCGGGGTTAACACCGGGGAGCTGTTTTTT.

This clone was seen more than once but under ten times. V usage is TRBV5-1 and J usage is TRBJ2-5; tentatively, D is TRBD2 (7 bases). CDR1 and CDR2 (germline): SGHRS, YFSETQ. V shed 4 bases and J shed 4 bases, with 14 bases lying between them. CDR3 size: 14 residues. The CDR3 bases are TGCGCCAGCAGCCCGGAGGGGGGGAGAGAGACCCAGTACTTC. It is translated as CASSPEGGRETQYF.